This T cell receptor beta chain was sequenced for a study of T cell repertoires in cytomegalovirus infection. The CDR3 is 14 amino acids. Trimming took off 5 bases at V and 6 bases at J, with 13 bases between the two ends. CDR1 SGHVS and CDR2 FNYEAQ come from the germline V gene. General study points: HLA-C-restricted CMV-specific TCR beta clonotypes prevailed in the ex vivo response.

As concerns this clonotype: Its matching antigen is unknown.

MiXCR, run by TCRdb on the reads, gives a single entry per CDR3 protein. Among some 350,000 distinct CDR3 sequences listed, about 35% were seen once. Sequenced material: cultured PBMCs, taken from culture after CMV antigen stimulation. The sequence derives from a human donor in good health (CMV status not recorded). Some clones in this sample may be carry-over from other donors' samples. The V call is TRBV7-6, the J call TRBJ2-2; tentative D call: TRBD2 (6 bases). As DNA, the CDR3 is TGTGCCAGCAGCCTGAACCCGGGGGCCGGGGAGCTGTTTTTT. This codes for CASSLNPGAGELFF.